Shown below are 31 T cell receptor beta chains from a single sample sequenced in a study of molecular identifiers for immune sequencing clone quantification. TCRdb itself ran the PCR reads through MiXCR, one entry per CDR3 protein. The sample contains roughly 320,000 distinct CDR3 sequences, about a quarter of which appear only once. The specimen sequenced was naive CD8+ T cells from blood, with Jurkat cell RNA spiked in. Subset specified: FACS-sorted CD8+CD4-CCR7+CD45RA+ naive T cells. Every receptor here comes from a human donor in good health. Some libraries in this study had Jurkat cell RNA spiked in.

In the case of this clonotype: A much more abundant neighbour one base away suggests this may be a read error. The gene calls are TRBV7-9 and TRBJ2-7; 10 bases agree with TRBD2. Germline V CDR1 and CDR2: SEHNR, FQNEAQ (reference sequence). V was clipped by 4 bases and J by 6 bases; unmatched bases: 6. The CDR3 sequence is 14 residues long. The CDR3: CASSSSSGSSEQYF. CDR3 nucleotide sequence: TGTGCCAGCAGCTCCTCTAGCGGGAGTTCCGAGCAGTACTTC.

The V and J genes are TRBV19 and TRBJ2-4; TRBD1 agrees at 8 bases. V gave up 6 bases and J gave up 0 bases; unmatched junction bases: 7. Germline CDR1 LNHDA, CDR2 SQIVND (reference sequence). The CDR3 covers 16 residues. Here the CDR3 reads CASSTFDRGAKNIQYF. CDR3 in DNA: TGTGCCAGTAGCACCTTTGACAGGGGAGCCAAAAACATTCAGTACTTC.

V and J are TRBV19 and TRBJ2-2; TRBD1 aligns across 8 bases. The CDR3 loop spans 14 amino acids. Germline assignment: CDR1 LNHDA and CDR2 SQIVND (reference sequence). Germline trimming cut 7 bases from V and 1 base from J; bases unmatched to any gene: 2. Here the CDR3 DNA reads TGTGCCAGTATCGGGACAGGGAACACCGGGGAGCTGTTTTTT. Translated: CASIGTGNTGELFF.

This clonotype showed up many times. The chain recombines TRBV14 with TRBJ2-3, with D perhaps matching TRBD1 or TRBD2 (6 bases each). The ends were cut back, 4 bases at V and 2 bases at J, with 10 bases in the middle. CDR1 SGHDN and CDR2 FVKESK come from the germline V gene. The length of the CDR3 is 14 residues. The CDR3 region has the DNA TGTGCCAGCAGCCGGGGGGCTAACACAGATACGCAGTATTTT. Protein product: CASSRGANTDTQYF.

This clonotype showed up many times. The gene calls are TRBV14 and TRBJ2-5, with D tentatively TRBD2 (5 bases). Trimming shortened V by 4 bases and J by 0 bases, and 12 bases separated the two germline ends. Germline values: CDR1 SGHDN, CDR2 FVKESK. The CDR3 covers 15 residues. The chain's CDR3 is CASSRGSEYQETQYF. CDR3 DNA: TGTGCCAGCAGCCGTGGGAGTGAGTACCAAGAGACCCAGTACTTC.

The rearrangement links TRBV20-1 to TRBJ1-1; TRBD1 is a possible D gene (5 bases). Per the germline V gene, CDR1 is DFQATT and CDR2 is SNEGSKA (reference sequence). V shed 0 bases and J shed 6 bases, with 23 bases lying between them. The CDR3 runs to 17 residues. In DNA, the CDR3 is TGCAGTGCTAGAGATACCGGGGCCTCATATACACGCGCTGAAGCTTTCTTT. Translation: CSARDTGASYTRAEAFF.

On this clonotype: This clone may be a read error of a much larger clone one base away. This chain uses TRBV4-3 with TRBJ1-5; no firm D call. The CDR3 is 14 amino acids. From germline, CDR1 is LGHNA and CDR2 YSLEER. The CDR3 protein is CASSEDIYNQPQHF. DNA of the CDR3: TGCGCCAGCAGCGAAGACATATACAATCAGCCCCAGCATTTT.

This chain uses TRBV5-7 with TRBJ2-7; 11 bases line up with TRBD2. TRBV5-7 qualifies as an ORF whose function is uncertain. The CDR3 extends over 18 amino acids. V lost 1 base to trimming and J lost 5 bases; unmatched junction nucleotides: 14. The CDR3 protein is CASSLLVVSGGAAHEQYF. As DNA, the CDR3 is TGTGCCAGCAGCTTGCTTGTGGTTAGCGGGGGGGCTGCCCACGAGCAGTACTTC.

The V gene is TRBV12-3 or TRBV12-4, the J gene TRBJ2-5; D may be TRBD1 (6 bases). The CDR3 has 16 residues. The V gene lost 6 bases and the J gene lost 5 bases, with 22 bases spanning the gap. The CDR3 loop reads CASRGSLQGPGETQYF. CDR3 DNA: TGTGCCAGCAGAGGAAGCCTTCAGGGGCCAGGGGAGACCCAGTACTTC.

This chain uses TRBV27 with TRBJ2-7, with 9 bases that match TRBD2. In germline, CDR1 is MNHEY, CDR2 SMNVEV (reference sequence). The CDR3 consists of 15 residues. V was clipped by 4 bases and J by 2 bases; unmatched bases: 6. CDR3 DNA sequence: TGTGCCAGCAGTTCCCGGACTAGCGCAACCTACGAGCAGTACTTC. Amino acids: CASSSRTSATYEQYF.

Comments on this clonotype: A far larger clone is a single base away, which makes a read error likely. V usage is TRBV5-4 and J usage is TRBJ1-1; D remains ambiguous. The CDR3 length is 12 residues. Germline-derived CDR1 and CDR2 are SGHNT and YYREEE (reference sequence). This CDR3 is CASCFLNTEAFF. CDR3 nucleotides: TGTGCCAGCTGCTTCCTAAACACTGAAGCTTTCTTT.

CDR3 sequence (DNA): TGTGCCAGCAGTTATCATATAGCGGGAGGGTACGAGCAGTACTTC. Protein sequence: CASSYHIAGGYEQYF. V usage is TRBV27 and J usage is TRBJ2-7; 11 bases are shared with TRBD2. The CDR3 is 15 residues long. Germline assignment: CDR1 MNHEY and CDR2 SMNVEV (reference sequence). V lost 4 bases to trimming and J lost 4 bases; unmatched junction nucleotides: 6.

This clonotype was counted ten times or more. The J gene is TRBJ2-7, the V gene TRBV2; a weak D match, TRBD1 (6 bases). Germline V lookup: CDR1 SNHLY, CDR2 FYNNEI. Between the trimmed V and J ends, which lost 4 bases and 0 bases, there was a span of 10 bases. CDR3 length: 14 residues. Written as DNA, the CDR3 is TGTGCCAGCAGTGCATGGGACAACTCCTACGAGCAGTACTTC. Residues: CASSAWDNSYEQYF.

The CDR3 region has the DNA TGTGCCAGCAACCCGGGACTTACCTACGAGCAGTACTTC. The encoded protein is CASNPGLTYEQYF. The chain uses TRBV6-2 or TRBV6-3 and TRBJ2-7; D possibly corresponds to TRBD2 (6 bases). The CDR3 has 13 residues. CDR1 is MNHEY and CDR2 is SVGEGT in the germline V gene. Deletions cut 7 bases from V and 2 bases from J, with 12 bases between.

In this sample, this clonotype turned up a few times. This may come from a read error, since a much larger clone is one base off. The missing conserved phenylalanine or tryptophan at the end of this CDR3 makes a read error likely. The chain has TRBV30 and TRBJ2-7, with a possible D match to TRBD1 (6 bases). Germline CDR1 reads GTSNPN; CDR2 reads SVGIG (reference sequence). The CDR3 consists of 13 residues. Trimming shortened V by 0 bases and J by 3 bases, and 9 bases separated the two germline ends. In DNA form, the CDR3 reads TGTGCCTGGAGTGTCGGCAGGGGCTACGAGCAGTACCTC. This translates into CAWSVGRGYEQYL.

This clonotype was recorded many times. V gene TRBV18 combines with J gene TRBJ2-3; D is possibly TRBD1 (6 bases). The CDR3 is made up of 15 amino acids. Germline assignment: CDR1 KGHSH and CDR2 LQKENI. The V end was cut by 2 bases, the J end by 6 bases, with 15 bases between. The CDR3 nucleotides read TGTGCCAGCTCACCAGTGGGACAACTCTCGGATACGCAGTATTTT. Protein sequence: CASSPVGQLSDTQYF.

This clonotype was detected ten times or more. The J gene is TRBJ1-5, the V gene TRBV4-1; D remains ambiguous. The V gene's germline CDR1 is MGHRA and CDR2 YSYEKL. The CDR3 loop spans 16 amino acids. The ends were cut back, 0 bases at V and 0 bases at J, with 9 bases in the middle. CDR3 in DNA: TGCGCCAGCAGCCAAGATCGAGAGTATAGCAATCAGCCCCAGCATTTT. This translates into CASSQDREYSNQPQHF.

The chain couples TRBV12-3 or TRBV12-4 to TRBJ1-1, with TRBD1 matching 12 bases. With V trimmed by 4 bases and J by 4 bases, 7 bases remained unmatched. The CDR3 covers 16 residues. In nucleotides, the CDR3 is TGTGCCAGCAGTTACTCGGGACAGGGGGCGGTCACTGAAGCTTTCTTT. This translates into CASSYSGQGAVTEAFF.

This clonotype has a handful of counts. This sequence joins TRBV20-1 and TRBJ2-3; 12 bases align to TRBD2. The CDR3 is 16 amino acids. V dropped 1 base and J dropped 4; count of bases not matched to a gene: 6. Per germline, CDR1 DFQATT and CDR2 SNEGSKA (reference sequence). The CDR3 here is CSARVLAGGLADTQYF. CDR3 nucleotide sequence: TGCAGTGCTAGAGTCCTAGCGGGGGGGCTGGCAGATACGCAGTATTTT.

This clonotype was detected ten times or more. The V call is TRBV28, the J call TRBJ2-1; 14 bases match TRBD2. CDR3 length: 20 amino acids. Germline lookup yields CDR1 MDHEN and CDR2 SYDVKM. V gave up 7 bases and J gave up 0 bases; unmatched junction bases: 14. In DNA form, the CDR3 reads TGTGCCAGCATCATGGGGGCGCGACTAGCGGGAGGGAGCTCCTACAATGAGCAGTTCTTC. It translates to CASIMGARLAGGSSYNEQFF.

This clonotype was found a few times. In DNA, the CDR3 is TGTGCCAGCAGTGGGACTAGTCGAGAGCAGTACTTC. Translating gives CASSGTSREQYF. The chain has TRBV6-2 or TRBV6-3 and TRBJ2-7, with TRBD2 matching over 8 bases. With V trimmed by 5 bases and J by 7 bases, 4 bases remained unmatched. This CDR3 contains 12 residues. Looked up from germline, CDR1 is MNHEY and CDR2 is SVGEGT.

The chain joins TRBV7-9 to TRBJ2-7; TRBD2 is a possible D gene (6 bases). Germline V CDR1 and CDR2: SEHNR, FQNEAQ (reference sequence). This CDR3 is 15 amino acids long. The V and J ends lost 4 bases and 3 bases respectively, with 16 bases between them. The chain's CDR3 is CASSSRLGSDYEQYF. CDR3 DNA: TGTGCCAGCAGCTCCAGACTAGGATCAGACTACGAGCAGTACTTC.

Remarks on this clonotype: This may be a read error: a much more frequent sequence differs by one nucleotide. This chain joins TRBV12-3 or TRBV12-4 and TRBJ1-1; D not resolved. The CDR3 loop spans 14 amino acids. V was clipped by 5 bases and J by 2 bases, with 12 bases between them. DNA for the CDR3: TGTGCCAGCAGTCACGGAAACATTAACACTGAAGCTTTCTTT. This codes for CASSHGNINTEAFF.

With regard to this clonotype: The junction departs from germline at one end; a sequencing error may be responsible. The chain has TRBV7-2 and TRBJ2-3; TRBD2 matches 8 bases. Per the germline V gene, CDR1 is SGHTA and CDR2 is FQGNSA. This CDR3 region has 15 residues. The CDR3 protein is CASSLTSGSTATQYF. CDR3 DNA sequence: TGTGCCAGCAGCCTCACTAGCGGTAGCACAGCTACGCAGTATTTT.

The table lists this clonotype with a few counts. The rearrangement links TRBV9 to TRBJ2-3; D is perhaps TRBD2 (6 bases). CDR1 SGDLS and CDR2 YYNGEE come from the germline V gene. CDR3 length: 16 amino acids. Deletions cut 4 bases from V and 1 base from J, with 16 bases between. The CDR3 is CASSPGLSPRTDTQYF. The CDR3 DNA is TGTGCCAGCAGCCCGGGACTTTCCCCTCGCACAGATACGCAGTATTTT.

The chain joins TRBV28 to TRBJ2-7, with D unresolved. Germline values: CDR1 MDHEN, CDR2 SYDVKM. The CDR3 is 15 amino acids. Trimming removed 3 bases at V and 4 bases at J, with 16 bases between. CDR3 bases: TGTGCCAGCAGTTTTCGAGGCTCGGTCGATTACGAGCAGTACTTC. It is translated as CASSFRGSVDYEQYF.

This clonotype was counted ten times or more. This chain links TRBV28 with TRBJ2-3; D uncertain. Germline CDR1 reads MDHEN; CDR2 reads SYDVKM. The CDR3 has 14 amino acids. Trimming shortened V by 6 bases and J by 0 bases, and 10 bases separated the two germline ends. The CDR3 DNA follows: TGTGCCAGCAGCTTAGATCCCAGCACAGATACGCAGTATTTT. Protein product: CASSLDPSTDTQYF.

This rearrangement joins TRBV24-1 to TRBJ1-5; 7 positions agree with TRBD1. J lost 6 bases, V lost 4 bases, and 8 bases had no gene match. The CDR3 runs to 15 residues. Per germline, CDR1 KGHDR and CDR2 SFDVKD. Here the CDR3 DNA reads TGTGCCACCAGTGACCCACGACAGGGAAGTCAGCCCCAGCATTTT. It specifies CATSDPRQGSQPQHF.

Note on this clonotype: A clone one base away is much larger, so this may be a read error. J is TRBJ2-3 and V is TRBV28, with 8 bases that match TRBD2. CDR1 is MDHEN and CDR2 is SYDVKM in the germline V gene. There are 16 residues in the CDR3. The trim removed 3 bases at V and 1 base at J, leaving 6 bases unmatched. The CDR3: CASSFRGGCGTDTQYF. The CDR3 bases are TGTGCCAGCAGTTTCCGGGGGGGGTGCGGCACAGATACGCAGTATTTT. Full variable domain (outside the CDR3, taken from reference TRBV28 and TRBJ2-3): DVKVTQSSRYLVKRTGEKVFLECVQDMDHENMFWYRQDPGLGLRLIYFSYDVKMKEKGDIPEGYSVSREKKERFSLILESASTNQTSMYLCASSFRGGCGTDTQYFGPGTRLTVL.

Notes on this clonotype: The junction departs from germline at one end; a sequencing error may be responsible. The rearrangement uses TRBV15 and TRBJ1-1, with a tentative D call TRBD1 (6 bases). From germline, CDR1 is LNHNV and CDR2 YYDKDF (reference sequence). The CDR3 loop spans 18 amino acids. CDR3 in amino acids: CAPSSTTGHNLENTEAFF. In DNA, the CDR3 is TGTGCCCCCAGCAGCACTACGGGACATAACCTGGAGAACACTGAAGCTTTCTTT.

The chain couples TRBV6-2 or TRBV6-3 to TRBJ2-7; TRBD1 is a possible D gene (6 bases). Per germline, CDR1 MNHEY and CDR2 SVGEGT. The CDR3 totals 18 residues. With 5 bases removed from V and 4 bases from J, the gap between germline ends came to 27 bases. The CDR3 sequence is CASSHTPWSPGQDYEQYF. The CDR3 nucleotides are TGTGCCAGCAGTCACACTCCGTGGTCCCCGGGACAAGATTACGAGCAGTACTTC.